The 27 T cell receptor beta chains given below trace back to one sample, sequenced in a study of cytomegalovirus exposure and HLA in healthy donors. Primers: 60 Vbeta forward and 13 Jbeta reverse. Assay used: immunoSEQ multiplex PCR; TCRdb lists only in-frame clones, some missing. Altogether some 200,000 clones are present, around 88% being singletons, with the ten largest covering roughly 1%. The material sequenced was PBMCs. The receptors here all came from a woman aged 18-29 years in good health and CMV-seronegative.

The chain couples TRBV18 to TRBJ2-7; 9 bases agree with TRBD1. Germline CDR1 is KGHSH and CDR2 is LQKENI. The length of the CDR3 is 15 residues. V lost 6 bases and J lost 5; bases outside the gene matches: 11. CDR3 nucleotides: TGTGCCAGCTCGCCCACAGGGGGCGCAGGGGACGAGCAGTACTTC. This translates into CASSPTGGAGDEQYF.

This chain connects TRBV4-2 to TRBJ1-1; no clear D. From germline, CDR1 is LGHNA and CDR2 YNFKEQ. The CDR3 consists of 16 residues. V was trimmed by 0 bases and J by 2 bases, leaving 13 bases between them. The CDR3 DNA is TGTGCCAGCAGCCAAGAGGTCGGCGGTAGAAACACTGAAGCTTTCTTT. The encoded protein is CASSQEVGGRNTEAFF.

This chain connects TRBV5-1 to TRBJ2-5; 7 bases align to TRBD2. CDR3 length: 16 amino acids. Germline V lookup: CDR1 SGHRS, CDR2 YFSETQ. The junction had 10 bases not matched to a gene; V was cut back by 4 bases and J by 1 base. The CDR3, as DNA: TGCGCCAGCAGCCAACCCGGACTAGTCCCCCAAGAGACCCAGTACTTC. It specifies CASSQPGLVPQETQYF.

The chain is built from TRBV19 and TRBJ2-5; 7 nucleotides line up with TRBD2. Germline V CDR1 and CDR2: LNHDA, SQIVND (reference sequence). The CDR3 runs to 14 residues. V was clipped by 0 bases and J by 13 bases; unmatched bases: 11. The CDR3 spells CASSIDYASGAVYF. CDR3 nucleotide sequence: TGTGCCAGTAGTATAGATTACGCTAGCGGAGCCGTGTACTTC.

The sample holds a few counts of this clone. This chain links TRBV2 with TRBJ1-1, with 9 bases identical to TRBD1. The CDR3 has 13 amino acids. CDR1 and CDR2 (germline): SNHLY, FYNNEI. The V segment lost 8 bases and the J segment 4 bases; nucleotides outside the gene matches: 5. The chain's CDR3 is CASAGQGITEAFF. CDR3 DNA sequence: TGTGCCAGCGCGGGACAGGGAATCACTGAAGCTTTCTTT. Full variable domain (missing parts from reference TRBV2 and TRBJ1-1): EPEVTQTPSHQVTQMGQEVILRCVPISNHLYFYWYRQILGQKVEFLVSFYNNEISEKSEIFDDQFSVERPDGSNFTLKIRSTKLEDSAMYFCASAGQGITEAFFGQGTRLTVV.

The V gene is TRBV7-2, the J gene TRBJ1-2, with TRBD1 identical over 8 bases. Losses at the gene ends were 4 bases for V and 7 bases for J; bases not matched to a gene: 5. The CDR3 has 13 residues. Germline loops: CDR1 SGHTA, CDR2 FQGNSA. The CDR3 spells CASSSDREGGYTF. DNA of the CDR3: TGTGCCAGCAGCTCGGACAGGGAAGGTGGCTACACCTTC.

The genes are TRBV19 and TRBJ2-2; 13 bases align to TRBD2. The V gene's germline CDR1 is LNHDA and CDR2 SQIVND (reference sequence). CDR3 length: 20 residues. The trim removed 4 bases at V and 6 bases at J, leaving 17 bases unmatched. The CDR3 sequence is CASSTILLTSGRSRPGELFF. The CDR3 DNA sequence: TGTGCCAGTAGTACAATCCTGTTGACTAGCGGGAGGAGCCGGCCCGGGGAGCTGTTTTTT.

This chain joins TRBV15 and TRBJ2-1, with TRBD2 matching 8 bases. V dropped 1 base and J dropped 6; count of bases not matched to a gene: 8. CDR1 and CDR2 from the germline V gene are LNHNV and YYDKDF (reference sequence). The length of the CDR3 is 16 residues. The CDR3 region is CATSRVAGGSLNEQFF. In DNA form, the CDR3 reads TGTGCCACCAGCAGAGTTGCGGGAGGTTCCCTCAATGAGCAGTTCTTC. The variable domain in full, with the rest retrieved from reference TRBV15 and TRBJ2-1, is DAMVIQNPRYQVTQFGKPVTLSCSQTLNHNVMYWYQQKSSQAPKLLFHYYDKDFNNEADTPDNFQSRRPNTSFCFLDIRSPGLGDTAMYLCATSRVAGGSLNEQFFGPGTRLTVL.

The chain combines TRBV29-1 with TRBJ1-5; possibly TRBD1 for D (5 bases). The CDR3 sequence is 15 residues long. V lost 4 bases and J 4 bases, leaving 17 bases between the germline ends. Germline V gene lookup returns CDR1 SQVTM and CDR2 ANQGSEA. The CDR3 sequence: CSVGGEGGLNQPQHF. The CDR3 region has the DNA TGCAGCGTTGGGGGGGAGGGAGGGTTAAATCAGCCCCAGCATTTT.

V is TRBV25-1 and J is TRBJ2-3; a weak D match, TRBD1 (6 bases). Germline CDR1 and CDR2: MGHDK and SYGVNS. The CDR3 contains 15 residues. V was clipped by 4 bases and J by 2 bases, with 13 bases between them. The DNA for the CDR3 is TGTGCCAGCAGTGGAGGGACACATTACACAGATACGCAGTATTTT. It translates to CASSGGTHYTDTQYF. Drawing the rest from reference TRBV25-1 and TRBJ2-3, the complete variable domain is EADIYQTPRYLVIGTGKKITLECSQTMGHDKMYWYQQDPGMELHLIHYSYGVNSTEKGDLSSESTVSRIRTEHFPLTLESARPSHTSQYLCASSGGTHYTDTQYFGPGTRLTVL.

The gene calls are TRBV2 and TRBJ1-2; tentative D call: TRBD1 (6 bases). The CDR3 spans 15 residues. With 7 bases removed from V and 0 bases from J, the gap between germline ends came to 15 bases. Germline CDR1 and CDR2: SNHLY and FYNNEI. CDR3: CASNKGGGANYGYTF. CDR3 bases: TGTGCCAGCAATAAAGGGGGAGGGGCTAACTATGGCTACACCTTC.

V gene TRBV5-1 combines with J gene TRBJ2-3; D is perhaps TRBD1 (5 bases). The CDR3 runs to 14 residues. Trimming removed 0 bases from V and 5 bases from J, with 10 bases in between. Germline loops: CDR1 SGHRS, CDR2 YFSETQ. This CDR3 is CASSLGQSGDTQYF. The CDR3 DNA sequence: TGCGCCAGCAGCTTGGGACAGTCGGGAGATACGCAGTATTTT.

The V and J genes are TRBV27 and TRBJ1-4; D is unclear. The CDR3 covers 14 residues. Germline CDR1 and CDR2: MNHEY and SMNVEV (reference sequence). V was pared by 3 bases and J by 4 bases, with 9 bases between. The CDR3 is CASSFAGINEKLFF. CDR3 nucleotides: TGTGCCAGCAGTTTTGCCGGGATTAATGAAAAACTGTTTTTT.

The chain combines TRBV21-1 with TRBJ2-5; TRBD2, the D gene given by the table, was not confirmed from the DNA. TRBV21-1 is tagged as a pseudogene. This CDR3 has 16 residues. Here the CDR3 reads CASSNALLAFQETQYF. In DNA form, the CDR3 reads TGTGCCAGCAGCAATGCTTTACTAGCGTTTCAAGAGACCCAGTACTTC.

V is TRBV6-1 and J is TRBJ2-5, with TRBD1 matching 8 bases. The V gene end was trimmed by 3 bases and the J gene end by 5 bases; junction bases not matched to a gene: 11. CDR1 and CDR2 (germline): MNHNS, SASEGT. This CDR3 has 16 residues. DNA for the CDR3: TGTGCCAGCAGTGATTGGCGCCTCCAGGGGGCCGAGACCCAGTACTTC. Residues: CASSDWRLQGAETQYF.

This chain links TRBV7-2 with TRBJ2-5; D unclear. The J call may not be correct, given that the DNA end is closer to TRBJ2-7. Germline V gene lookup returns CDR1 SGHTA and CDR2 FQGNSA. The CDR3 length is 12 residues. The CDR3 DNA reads TGTGCCAGCGCCGTTAAACCCTACGAGCAGTACTTC. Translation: CASAVKPYEQYF.

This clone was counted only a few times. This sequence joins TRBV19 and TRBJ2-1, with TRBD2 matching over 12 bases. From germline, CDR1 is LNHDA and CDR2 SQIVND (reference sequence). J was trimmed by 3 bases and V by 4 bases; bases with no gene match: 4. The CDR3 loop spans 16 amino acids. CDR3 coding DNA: TGTGCCAGTAGTACCGGACTAGCGGGATTCTACAATGAGCAGTTCTTC. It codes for CASSTGLAGFYNEQFF. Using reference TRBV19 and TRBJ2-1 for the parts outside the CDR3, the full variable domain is DGGITQSPKYLFRKEGQNVTLSCEQNLNHDAMYWYRQDPGQGLRLIYYSQIVNDFQKGDIAEGYSVSREKKESFPLTVTSAQKNPTAFYLCASSTGLAGFYNEQFFGPGTRLTVL.

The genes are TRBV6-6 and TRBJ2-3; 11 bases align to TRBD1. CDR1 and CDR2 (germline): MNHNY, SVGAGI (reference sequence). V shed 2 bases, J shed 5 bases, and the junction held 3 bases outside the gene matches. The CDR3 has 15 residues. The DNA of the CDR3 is TGTGCCAGCAGTTACGGGACAGGGGGACTAGATACGCAGTATTTT. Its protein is CASSYGTGGLDTQYF.

The CDR3 spells CASSPRGQGWNQPQHF. For the CDR3, the DNA is TGTGCCAGCAGCCCGCGCGGACAGGGTTGGAACCAGCCCCAGCATTTT. The rearrangement links TRBV7-2 to TRBJ1-5; TRBD1 matches at 8 bases. The CDR3 is made up of 16 amino acids. V trimming: 5 bases; J trimming: 7 bases; junction bases outside the gene matches: 13. Per the germline V gene, CDR1 is SGHTA and CDR2 is FQGNSA.

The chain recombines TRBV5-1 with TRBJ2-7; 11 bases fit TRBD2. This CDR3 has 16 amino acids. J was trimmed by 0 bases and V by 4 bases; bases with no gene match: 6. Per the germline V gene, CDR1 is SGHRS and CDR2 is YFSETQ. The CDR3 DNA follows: TGCGCCAGCAGCGCCGCTAGCGGGGGGCACTCCTACGAGCAGTACTTC. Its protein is CASSAASGGHSYEQYF.

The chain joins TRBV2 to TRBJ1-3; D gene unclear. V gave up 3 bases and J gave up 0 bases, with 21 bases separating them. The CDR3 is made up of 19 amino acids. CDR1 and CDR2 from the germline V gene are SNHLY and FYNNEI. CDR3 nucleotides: TGTGCCAGCAGTGAGAGAGACTTTTCCGTTCTAAGCTCTGGAAACACCATATATTTT. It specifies CASSERDFSVLSSGNTIYF. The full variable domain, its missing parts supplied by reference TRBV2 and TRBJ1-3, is EPEVTQTPSHQVTQMGQEVILRCVPISNHLYFYWYRQILGQKVEFLVSFYNNEISEKSEIFDDQFSVERPDGSNFTLKIRSTKLEDSAMYFCASSERDFSVLSSGNTIYFGEGSWLTVV.

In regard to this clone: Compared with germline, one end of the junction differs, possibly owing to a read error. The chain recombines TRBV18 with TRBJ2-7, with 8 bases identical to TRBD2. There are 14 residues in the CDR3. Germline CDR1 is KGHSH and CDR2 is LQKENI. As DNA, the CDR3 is TGTGCCAGCTCACCACAGACTAGCGAATCCCCACTAGTCTTC. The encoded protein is CASSPQTSESPLVF. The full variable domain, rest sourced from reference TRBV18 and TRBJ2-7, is NAGVMQNPRHLVRRRGQEARLRCSPMKGHSHVYWYRQLPEEGLKFMVYLQKENIIDESGMPKERFSAEFPKEGPSILRIQQVVRGDSAAYFCASSPQTSESPLVFGPGTRLTVT.

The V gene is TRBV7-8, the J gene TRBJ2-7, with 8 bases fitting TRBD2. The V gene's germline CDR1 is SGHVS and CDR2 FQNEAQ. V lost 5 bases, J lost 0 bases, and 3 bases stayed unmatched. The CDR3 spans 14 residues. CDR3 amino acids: CASSPGGSSYEQYF. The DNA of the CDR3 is TGTGCCAGCAGCCCGGGGGGGAGCTCCTACGAGCAGTACTTC.

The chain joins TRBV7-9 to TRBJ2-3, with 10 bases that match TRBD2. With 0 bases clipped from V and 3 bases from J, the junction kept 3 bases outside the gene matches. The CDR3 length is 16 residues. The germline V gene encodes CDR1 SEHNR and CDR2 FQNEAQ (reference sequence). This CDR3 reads CASSLALAGNTDTQYF. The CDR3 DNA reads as TGTGCCAGCAGCTTAGCACTAGCGGGGAATACAGATACGCAGTATTTT.

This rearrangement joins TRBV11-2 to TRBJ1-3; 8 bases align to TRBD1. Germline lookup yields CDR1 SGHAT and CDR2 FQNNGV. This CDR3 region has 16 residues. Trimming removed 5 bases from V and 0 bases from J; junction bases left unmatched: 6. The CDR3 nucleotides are TGTGCCAGCAGCCCCGGACAGGGACACTCTGGAAACACCATATATTTT. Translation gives CASSPGQGHSGNTIYF.

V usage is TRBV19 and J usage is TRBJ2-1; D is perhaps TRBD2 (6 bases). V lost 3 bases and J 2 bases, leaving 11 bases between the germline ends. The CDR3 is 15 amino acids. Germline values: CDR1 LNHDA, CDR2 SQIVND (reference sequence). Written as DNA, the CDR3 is TGTGCCAGTAGTATGGGGGGAGTCCCCTACAATGAGCAGTTCTTC. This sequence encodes CASSMGGVPYNEQFF.

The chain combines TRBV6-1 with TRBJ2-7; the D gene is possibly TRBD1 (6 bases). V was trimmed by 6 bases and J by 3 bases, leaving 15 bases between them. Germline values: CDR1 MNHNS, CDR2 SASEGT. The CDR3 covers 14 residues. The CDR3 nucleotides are TGTGCCAGCAGGGAGGACAGACTTTACTACGAGCAGTACTTC. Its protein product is CASREDRLYYEQYF.